Listed below are T cell receptor beta chains from one sample, sequenced in a study of technical replicates of blood from a few donors. Repertoires were generated with immunoSEQ multiplex PCR, while TCRdb's copy carries only in-frame clones and drops some. The profile shows roughly 73,000 clones, approximately 93% of them singletons. The material sequenced was T cells isolated from PBMCs. These receptors all stem from a human donor in good health. Each CDR3 is given with its conserved first and last residue. The order of the fields is clone size, J gene, D gene, V gene, CDR3 protein, CDR3 DNA. A D gene is named only where the DNA matches it firmly. Rows give clone size only sometimes, using once, few, many, or a class for an expanded clone.

clone size: -
J gene: TRBJ2-7
D gene: TRBD1
V gene: TRBV4-2
CDR3 protein: CASSQGQDSYEQYF
CDR3 DNA: TGTGCCAGCAGCCAGGGACAGGACTCCTACGAGCAGTACTTC

clone size: -
J gene: TRBJ1-5
D gene: TRBD1
V gene: TRBV16
CDR3 protein: CASSGTVSNQPQHF
CDR3 DNA: TGTGCCAGCAGTGGGACAGTTAGCAATCAGCCCCAGCATTTT

clone size: -
J gene: TRBJ1-4
D gene: -
V gene: TRBV28
CDR3 protein: CASSLPETGPNEKLFF
CDR3 DNA: TGTGCCAGCAGTCTTCCAGAAACAGGCCCTAATGAAAAACTGTTTTTT

clone size: -
J gene: TRBJ1-2
D gene: -
V gene: TRBV5-1
CDR3 protein: CASSFLTSYGYTF
CDR3 DNA: TGCGCCAGCAGCTTCCTTACCAGCTATGGCTACACCTTC

clone size: -
J gene: TRBJ2-2
D gene: -
V gene: TRBV7-9
CDR3 protein: CASPRNTGELFF
CDR3 DNA: TGTGCCTCCCCTCGGAACACCGGGGAGCTGTTTTTT

clone size: -
J gene: TRBJ1-2
D gene: -
V gene: TRBV2
CDR3 protein: CASRGTRYGYTF
CDR3 DNA: TGTGCCAGCAGGGGCACACGATATGGCTACACCTTC

clone size: -
J gene: TRBJ2-6
D gene: -
V gene: TRBV6-4
CDR3 protein: CASSAYFSSGANVLTF
CDR3 DNA: TGTGCCAGCAGTGCTTATTTCAGCTCTGGGGCCAACGTCCTGACTTTC

clone size: -
J gene: TRBJ1-1
D gene: TRBD1
V gene: TRBV14
CDR3 protein: CASSQLEGQGKIFF
CDR3 DNA: TGTGCCAGCAGCCAACTTGAGGGACAGGGGAAAATTTTCTTT

clone size: -
J gene: TRBJ1-5
D gene: TRBD1
V gene: TRBV28
CDR3 protein: CASSLLDINRGLSSQPQHF
CDR3 DNA: TGTGCCAGCAGTTTATTGGACATAAACAGGGGGCTCTCATCCCAGCCCCAGCATTTT

clone size: -
J gene: TRBJ2-3
D gene: -
V gene: TRBV5-1
CDR3 protein: CASSSPGRAGTDTQYF
CDR3 DNA: TGCGCCAGCAGCTCGCCGGGCAGGGCTGGGACAGATACGCAGTATTTT

clone size: -
J gene: TRBJ2-3
D gene: -
V gene: TRBV10-3
CDR3 protein: CAISELGADTQYF
CDR3 DNA: TGTGCCATCAGTGAGTTAGGGGCAGATACGCAGTATTTT

clone size: -
J gene: TRBJ2-2
D gene: -
V gene: TRBV7-3
CDR3 protein: CASSLRNTGELFF
CDR3 DNA: TGTGCCAGCAGCTTACGGAACACCGGGGAGCTGTTTTTT

clone size: -
J gene: TRBJ2-5
D gene: TRBD1
V gene: TRBV5-1
CDR3 protein: CASSLGTGSYQETQYF
CDR3 DNA: TGCGCCAGCAGCTTGGGGACAGGTTCGTACCAAGAGACCCAGTACTTC

clone size: -
J gene: TRBJ1-1
D gene: TRBD1
V gene: TRBV27
CDR3 protein: CASSLTDRVWTEAFF
CDR3 DNA: TGTGCCAGCAGTTTAACGGACAGGGTGTGGACTGAAGCTTTCTTT

clone size: -
J gene: TRBJ2-7
D gene: -
V gene: TRBV27
CDR3 protein: CASSSSLATEQYF
CDR3 DNA: TGTGCCAGTAGCTCATCACTCGCGACCGAGCAGTACTTC

clone size: -
J gene: TRBJ2-1
D gene: TRBD2
V gene: TRBV30
CDR3 protein: CAWSETSGGFNEQFF
CDR3 DNA: TGTGCCTGGAGTGAGACTAGCGGGGGGTTCAATGAGCAGTTCTTC

clone size: -
J gene: TRBJ1-3
D gene: -
V gene: TRBV11-2
CDR3 protein: CASSLEGFSGAGNTIYF
CDR3 DNA: TGTGCCAGCAGCTTAGAGGGTTTCTCAGGGGCTGGAAACACCATATATTTT

clone size: -
J gene: TRBJ2-7
D gene: TRBD1
V gene: TRBV13
CDR3 protein: CASSSLSDRGGSYEQYF
CDR3 DNA: TGTGCCAGCAGCTCCCTGTCGGACAGGGGAGGATCCTACGAGCAGTACTTC

clone size: -
J gene: TRBJ1-2
D gene: -
V gene: TRBV7-9
CDR3 protein: CASSLGPPGGYGYTF
CDR3 DNA: TGTGCCAGCAGCTTAGGGCCCCCCGGGGGGTATGGCTACACCTTC

clone size: -
J gene: TRBJ1-2
D gene: -
V gene: TRBV7-8
CDR3 protein: CASSLAGQGSSGYTF
CDR3 DNA: TGTGCCAGCAGCTTAGCGGGGCAGGGATCAAGTGGCTACACCTTC

clone size: -
J gene: TRBJ2-1
D gene: -
V gene: TRBV28
CDR3 protein: CASTSSYNEQFF
CDR3 DNA: TGTGCCAGCACGAGCTCCTACAATGAGCAGTTCTTC

clone size: -
J gene: TRBJ2-7
D gene: TRBD1
V gene: TRBV5-1
CDR3 protein: CASSSQGARDEQYF
CDR3 DNA: TGCGCCAGCAGCTCACAGGGGGCGCGGGACGAGCAGTACTTC

clone size: -
J gene: TRBJ1-6
D gene: -
V gene: TRBV5-4
CDR3 protein: CASKRGLNSPLHF
CDR3 DNA: TGTGCCAGCAAACGGGGACTAAATTCACCCCTCCACTTT

clone size: -
J gene: TRBJ2-1
D gene: TRBD1
V gene: TRBV11-3
CDR3 protein: CASSARTGTYEQFF
CDR3 DNA: TGTGCCAGCAGCGCCCGGACAGGGACGTATGAGCAGTTCTTC

clone size: -
J gene: TRBJ2-5
D gene: -
V gene: TRBV29-1
CDR3 protein: CSALLDLNQETQYF
CDR3 DNA: TGCAGCGCTTTACTGGACTTGAACCAAGAGACCCAGTACTTC

clone size: -
J gene: TRBJ2-7
D gene: -
V gene: TRBV11-2
CDR3 protein: CASSFPNRAVDDYEQYF
CDR3 DNA: TGTGCCAGCAGCTTCCCTAACAGGGCGGTGGACGACTACGAGCAGTACTTC

clone size: -
J gene: TRBJ1-1
D gene: -
V gene: TRBV5-6
CDR3 protein: CASSLQGWTEAFF
CDR3 DNA: TGTGCCAGCAGCTTGCAGGGGTGGACTGAAGCTTTCTTT

clone size: -
J gene: TRBJ1-2
D gene: TRBD1
V gene: TRBV28
CDR3 protein: CASISPGTGNYGYTF
CDR3 DNA: TGTGCCAGCATTAGTCCCGGGACAGGGAACTATGGCTACACCTTC

clone size: -
J gene: TRBJ2-7
D gene: TRBD2
V gene: TRBV4-1
CDR3 protein: CASRDSGGTLHEQYF
CDR3 DNA: TGCGCCAGCCGGGATAGCGGGGGAACACTACACGAGCAGTACTTC

clone size: once
J gene: TRBJ2-3
D gene: TRBD2
V gene: TRBV9
CDR3 protein: CASSVGRGGPSTDTQYF
CDR3 DNA: TGTGCCAGCAGCGTTGGTCGGGGGGGACCTAGCACAGATACGCAGTATTTT

clone size: once
J gene: TRBJ2-2
D gene: -
V gene: TRBV19
CDR3 protein: CASSISDRDFYTGELFF
CDR3 DNA: TGTGCCAGTAGTATTTCAGACAGGGACTTTTATACCGGGGAGCTGTTTTTT

clone size: -
J gene: TRBJ1-2
D gene: TRBD1
V gene: TRBV6-1
CDR3 protein: CASIGTGTYGYTF
CDR3 DNA: TGTGCCAGCATAGGGACAGGGACGTATGGCTACACCTTC

clone size: -
J gene: TRBJ2-7
D gene: TRBD1
V gene: TRBV29-1
CDR3 protein: CSVETGQGAYEQYF
CDR3 DNA: TGCAGCGTTGAAACGGGACAGGGGGCCTACGAGCAGTACTTC

clone size: once
J gene: TRBJ2-7
D gene: -
V gene: TRBV6-1
CDR3 protein: CACYYEQYF
CDR3 DNA: TGTGCCTGCTACTACGAGCAGTACTTC

clone size: -
J gene: TRBJ2-3
D gene: TRBD2
V gene: TRBV5-1
CDR3 protein: CASSPERGQQYF
CDR3 DNA: TGCGCCAGCAGCCCGGAGCGGGGGCAGCAGTATTTT

clone size: -
J gene: TRBJ2-1
D gene: TRBD2
V gene: TRBV5-6
CDR3 protein: CASSPPGFNPTSGYNEQFF
CDR3 DNA: TGTGCCAGCAGCCCCCCAGGGTTCAACCCTACTAGCGGCTACAATGAGCAGTTCTTC

clone size: -
J gene: TRBJ2-7
D gene: TRBD1
V gene: TRBV10-2
CDR3 protein: CASSHPRDRGPYEQYF
CDR3 DNA: TGCGCCAGCAGTCACCCCCGGGACAGAGGACCCTACGAGCAGTACTTC

clone size: -
J gene: TRBJ2-7
D gene: TRBD2
V gene: TRBV6-1
CDR3 protein: CASTYAGDGGEQYF
CDR3 DNA: TGTGCCAGCACATACGCGGGAGACGGAGGCGAGCAGTACTTC

clone size: -
J gene: TRBJ2-7
D gene: -
V gene: TRBV27
CDR3 protein: CASSSSAGPSGYEQYF
CDR3 DNA: TGTGCCAGCAGTTCATCGGCGGGGCCGTCTGGTTACGAGCAGTACTTC

clone size: -
J gene: TRBJ2-3
D gene: -
V gene: TRBV14
CDR3 protein: CASSQTPGSDTQYF
CDR3 DNA: TGTGCCAGCAGCCAAACCCCAGGGTCAGATACGCAGTATTTT

clone size: -
J gene: TRBJ2-7
D gene: TRBD2
V gene: TRBV5-1
CDR3 protein: CASSLLAGTSGRAYEQYF
CDR3 DNA: TGCGCCAGCAGCTTACTAGCGGGGACTAGCGGGAGGGCCTACGAGCAGTACTTC

clone size: -
J gene: TRBJ2-5
D gene: TRBD1
V gene: TRBV19
CDR3 protein: CASRTPGQGETQYF
CDR3 DNA: TGTGCCAGTAGGACTCCGGGACAGGGCGAGACCCAGTACTTC

clone size: -
J gene: TRBJ2-1
D gene: -
V gene: TRBV9
CDR3 protein: CASSVDVRRAYNEQFF
CDR3 DNA: TGTGCCAGCAGCGTAGACGTCCGGAGAGCCTACAATGAGCAGTTCTTC

clone size: -
J gene: TRBJ2-3
D gene: -
V gene: TRBV28
CDR3 protein: CASGQNPLEAQYF
CDR3 DNA: TGTGCCAGCGGGCAAAACCCCTTGGAGGCGCAGTATTTT

clone size: once
J gene: TRBJ2-1
D gene: -
V gene: TRBV5-8
CDR3 protein: CASSFETNNNEQFF
CDR3 DNA: TGTGCCAGCAGCTTCGAGACTAATAACAATGAGCAGTTCTTC

clone size: -
J gene: TRBJ2-2
D gene: -
V gene: TRBV7-6
CDR3 protein: CASSLVGEDTGELFF
CDR3 DNA: TGTGCCAGCAGCTTAGTCGGAGAGGACACCGGGGAGCTGTTTTTT

clone size: -
J gene: TRBJ2-7
D gene: -
V gene: TRBV9
CDR3 protein: CASSVDPSLHYEQYF
CDR3 DNA: TGTGCCAGCAGCGTAGACCCCAGTCTTCACTACGAGCAGTACTTC

clone size: -
J gene: TRBJ1-2
D gene: -
V gene: TRBV28
CDR3 protein: CASSLRVGRGYGYTF
CDR3 DNA: TGTGCCAGCAGTTTAAGGGTTGGCAGGGGCTATGGCTACACCTTC

clone size: -
J gene: TRBJ2-4
D gene: -
V gene: TRBV2
CDR3 protein: CASSDLGQWIAKNIQYF
CDR3 DNA: TGTGCCAGCAGTGATTTAGGACAGTGGATAGCCAAAAACATTCAGTACTTC

clone size: -
J gene: TRBJ2-7
D gene: -
V gene: TRBV7-2
CDR3 protein: CASSFTTGTGYEQYF
CDR3 DNA: TGTGCCAGCAGCTTCACGACAGGGACTGGCTACGAGCAGTACTTC

clone size: -
J gene: TRBJ2-7
D gene: -
V gene: TRBV11-2
CDR3 protein: CASSPRDNIYEQYF
CDR3 DNA: TGTGCCAGCAGCCCCCGGGACAACATCTACGAGCAGTACTTC

clone size: -
J gene: TRBJ2-7
D gene: TRBD1
V gene: TRBV29-1
CDR3 protein: CSVGKKDRGLYEQYF
CDR3 DNA: TGCAGCGTAGGAAAGAAGGACAGGGGTCTCTACGAGCAGTACTTC

clone size: once
J gene: TRBJ1-1
D gene: -
V gene: TRBV10-3
CDR3 protein: CAISGTGRGKAEAFF
CDR3 DNA: TGTGCCATCAGTGGTACAGGCAGGGGTAAGGCTGAAGCTTTCTTT

clone size: -
J gene: TRBJ1-5
D gene: -
V gene: TRBV19
CDR3 protein: CASTPGGRSGPQHF
CDR3 DNA: TGTGCCAGTACCCCCGGTGGGCGGTCGGGACCCCAGCATTTT

clone size: once
J gene: TRBJ1-2
D gene: -
V gene: TRBV6-6
CDR3 protein: CASSPTDDYGYTF
CDR3 DNA: TGTGCCAGCAGTCCGACAGACGACTATGGCTACACCTTC

clone size: -
J gene: TRBJ1-2
D gene: TRBD1
V gene: TRBV5-1
CDR3 protein: CASSLDRGDINYGYTF
CDR3 DNA: TGCGCCAGCAGCTTGGACAGGGGGGATATTAACTATGGCTACACCTTC

clone size: -
J gene: TRBJ2-7
D gene: -
V gene: TRBV19
CDR3 protein: CASSIDREGAEQYF
CDR3 DNA: TGTGCCAGTAGTATAGACCGGGAGGGGGCAGAGCAGTACTTC

clone size: -
J gene: TRBJ2-3
D gene: -
V gene: TRBV5-1
CDR3 protein: CASSLDDRNTQYF
CDR3 DNA: TGCGCCAGCAGCTTGGATGACAGAAATACGCAGTATTTT